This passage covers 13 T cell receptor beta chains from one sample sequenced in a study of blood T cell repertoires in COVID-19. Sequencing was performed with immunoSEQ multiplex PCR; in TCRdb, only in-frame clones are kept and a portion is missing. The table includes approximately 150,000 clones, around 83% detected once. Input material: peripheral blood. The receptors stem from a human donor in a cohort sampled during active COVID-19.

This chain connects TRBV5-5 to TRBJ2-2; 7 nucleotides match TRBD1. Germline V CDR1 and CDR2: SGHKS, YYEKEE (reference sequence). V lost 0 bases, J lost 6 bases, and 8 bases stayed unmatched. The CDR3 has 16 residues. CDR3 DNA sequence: TGTGCCAGCAGCTTGGCGGGACAGCAGTCCGCCGGGGAGCTGTTTTTT. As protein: CASSLAGQQSAGELFF.

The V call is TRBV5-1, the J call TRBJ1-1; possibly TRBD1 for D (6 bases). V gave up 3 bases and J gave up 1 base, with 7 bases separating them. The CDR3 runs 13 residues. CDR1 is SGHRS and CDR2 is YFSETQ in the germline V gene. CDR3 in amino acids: CASSSGQNTEAFF. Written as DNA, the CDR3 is TGCGCCAGCAGCTCGGGACAGAACACTGAAGCTTTCTTT.

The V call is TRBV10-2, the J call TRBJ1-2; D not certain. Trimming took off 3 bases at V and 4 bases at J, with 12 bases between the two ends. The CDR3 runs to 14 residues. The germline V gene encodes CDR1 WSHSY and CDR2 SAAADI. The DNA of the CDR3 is TGCGCCAGCAGTGAATCGGGGTCCAGCTATGGCTACACCTTC. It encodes CASSESGSSYGYTF.

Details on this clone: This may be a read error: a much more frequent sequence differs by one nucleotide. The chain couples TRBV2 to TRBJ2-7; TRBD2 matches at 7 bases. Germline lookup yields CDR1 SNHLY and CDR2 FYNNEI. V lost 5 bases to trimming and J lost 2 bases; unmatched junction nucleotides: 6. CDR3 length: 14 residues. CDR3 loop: CASSLQSGTYEQYF. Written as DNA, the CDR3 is TGTGCCAGCAGTCTCCAAAGCGGGACCTACGAGCAGTACTTC.

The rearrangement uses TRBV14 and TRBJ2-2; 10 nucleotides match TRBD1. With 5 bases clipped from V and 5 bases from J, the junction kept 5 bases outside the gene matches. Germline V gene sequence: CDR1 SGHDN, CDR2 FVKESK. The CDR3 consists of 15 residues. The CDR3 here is CASSYRTGGTGELFF. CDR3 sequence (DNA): TGTGCCAGCAGCTACCGGACAGGGGGAACCGGGGAGCTGTTTTTT. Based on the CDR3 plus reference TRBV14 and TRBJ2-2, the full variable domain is EAGVTQFPSHSVIEKGQTVTLRCDPISGHDNLYWYRRVMGKEIKFLLHFVKESKQDESGMPNNRFLAERTGGTYSTLKVQPAELEDSGVYFCASSYRTGGTGELFFGEGSRLTVL.

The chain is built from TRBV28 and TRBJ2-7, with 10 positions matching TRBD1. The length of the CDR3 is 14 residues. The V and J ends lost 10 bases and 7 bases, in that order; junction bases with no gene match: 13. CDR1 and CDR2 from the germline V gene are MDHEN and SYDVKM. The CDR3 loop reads CATGPGTGEGEQYF. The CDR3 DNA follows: TGTGCCACCGGGCCCGGGACAGGGGAGGGTGAGCAGTACTTC.

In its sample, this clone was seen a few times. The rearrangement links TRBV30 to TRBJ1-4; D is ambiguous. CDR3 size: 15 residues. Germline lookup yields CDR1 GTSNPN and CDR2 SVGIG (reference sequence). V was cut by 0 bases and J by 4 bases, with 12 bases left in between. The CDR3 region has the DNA TGTGCCTGGAGTGTGGCGGGCAGAGATAATGAAAAACTGTTTTTT. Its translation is CAWSVAGRDNEKLFF.

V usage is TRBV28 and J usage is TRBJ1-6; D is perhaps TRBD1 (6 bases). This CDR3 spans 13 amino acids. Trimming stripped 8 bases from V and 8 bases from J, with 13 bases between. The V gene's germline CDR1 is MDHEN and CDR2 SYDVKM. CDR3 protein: CASRSGADSPLHF. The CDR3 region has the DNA TGTGCCAGCCGGTCAGGGGCTGATTCACCCCTCCACTTT.

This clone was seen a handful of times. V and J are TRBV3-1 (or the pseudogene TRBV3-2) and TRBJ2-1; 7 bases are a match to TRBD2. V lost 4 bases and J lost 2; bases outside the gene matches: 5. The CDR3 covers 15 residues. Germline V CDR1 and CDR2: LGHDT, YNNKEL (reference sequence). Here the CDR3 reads CASSRRELAYNEQFF. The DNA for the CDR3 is TGTGCCAGCAGCCGGCGGGAGTTAGCCTACAATGAGCAGTTCTTC.

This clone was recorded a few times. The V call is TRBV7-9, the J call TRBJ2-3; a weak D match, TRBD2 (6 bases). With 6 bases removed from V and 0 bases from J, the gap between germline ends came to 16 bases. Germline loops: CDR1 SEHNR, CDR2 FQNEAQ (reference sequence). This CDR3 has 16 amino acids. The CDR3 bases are TGTGCCAGCAGATCCTTTAGCGGAGGTAGCACAGATACGCAGTATTTT. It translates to CASRSFSGGSTDTQYF.

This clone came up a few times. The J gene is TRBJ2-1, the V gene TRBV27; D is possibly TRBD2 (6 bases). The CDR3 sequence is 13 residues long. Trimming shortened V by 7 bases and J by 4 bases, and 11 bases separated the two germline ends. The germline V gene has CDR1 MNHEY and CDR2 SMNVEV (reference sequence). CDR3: CASTRGGYNEQFF. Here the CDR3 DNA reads TGTGCCAGCACCCGTGGGGGGTACAATGAGCAGTTCTTC.

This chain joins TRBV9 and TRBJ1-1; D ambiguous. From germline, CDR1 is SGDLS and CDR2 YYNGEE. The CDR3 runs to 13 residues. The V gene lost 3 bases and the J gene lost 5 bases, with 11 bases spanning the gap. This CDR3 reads CASSAQRETEAFF. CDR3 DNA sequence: TGTGCCAGCAGCGCCCAAAGGGAGACTGAAGCTTTCTTT.

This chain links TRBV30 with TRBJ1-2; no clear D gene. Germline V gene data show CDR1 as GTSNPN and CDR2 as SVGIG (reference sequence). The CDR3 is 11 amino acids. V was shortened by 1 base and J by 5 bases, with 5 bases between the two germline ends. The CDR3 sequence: CAWSGRYGYTF. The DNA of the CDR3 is TGTGCCTGGAGTGGCAGGTATGGCTACACCTTC.